This passage covers 22 T cell receptor beta chains from one sample sequenced in a study of blood T cell repertoires in COVID-19. Measured with immunoSEQ multiplex PCR; TCRdb has only the in-frame clones, and not every one. Of about 59,000 clones in the sample, more than 85% were seen once. The sequenced sample was peripheral blood. The receptor source for this set is an elderly man in a cohort sampled during active COVID-19.

The J gene is TRBJ1-6, the V gene TRBV19, with D tentatively TRBD1 (6 bases). Trimming took off 4 bases at V and 4 bases at J, with 11 bases between the two ends. This CDR3 comprises 15 residues. Germline CDR1 LNHDA, CDR2 SQIVND (reference sequence). CDR3 sequence: CASSTGTLYNSPLHF. In nucleotides, the CDR3 is TGTGCCAGTAGTACGGGGACATTGTATAATTCACCCCTCCACTTT.

The V gene is TRBV30, the J gene TRBJ2-1; 11 bases fit TRBD2. The CDR3 sequence is 14 residues long. The germline gives CDR1 GTSNPN, CDR2 SVGIG (reference sequence). V dropped 2 bases and J dropped 8; count of bases not matched to a gene: 5. As DNA, the CDR3 is TGTGCCTGGAGTCGATTTAGCGGGGGGGATGAGCAGTTCTTC. This sequence encodes CAWSRFSGGDEQFF.

This clone was found a few times. The chain combines TRBV19 with TRBJ2-7; D may be TRBD1 (5 bases). Germline-derived CDR1 and CDR2 are LNHDA and SQIVND (reference sequence). The CDR3 runs to 14 residues. Trimming took off 3 bases at V and 2 bases at J, with 11 bases between the two ends. The CDR3: CASSIDSSPYEQYF. As DNA, the CDR3 is TGTGCCAGTAGTATTGACAGCTCCCCCTACGAGCAGTACTTC.

The chain links TRBV3-1 (or the pseudogene TRBV3-2) to TRBJ1-4; 10 bases match TRBD1. Unmatched junction bases numbered 11, after V lost 3 bases and J lost 4 bases. Germline CDR1 LGHDT, CDR2 YNNKEL (reference sequence). The CDR3 loop spans 18 amino acids. The chain's CDR3 is CASSQRQGASYVNEKLFF. The CDR3 bases are TGTGCCAGCAGCCAGAGACAGGGGGCAAGTTACGTTAATGAAAAACTGTTTTTT.

The chain is built from TRBV7-8 and TRBJ1-2, with TRBD1 as a possible D gene (5 bases). V was pared by 5 bases and J by 6 bases, with 13 bases between. CDR3 length: 13 amino acids. Per the germline V gene, CDR1 is SGHVS and CDR2 is FQNEAQ. The CDR3 reads CASSAGPGHGYTF. DNA of the CDR3: TGTGCCAGCAGCGCCGGGCCAGGGCATGGCTACACCTTC.

This chain connects TRBV7-9 to TRBJ1-1; weak D call: TRBD1 (6 bases). CDR1 is SEHNR, CDR2 FQNEAQ, per germline (reference sequence). V was shortened by 5 bases and J by 0 bases, with 13 bases between the two germline ends. The CDR3 loop spans 15 amino acids. CDR3 residues: CASSRPGQMNTEAFF. The CDR3 bases are TGTGCCAGCAGCCGACCGGGACAAATGAACACTGAAGCTTTCTTT. Full variable domain (missing parts from reference TRBV7-9 and TRBJ1-1): DTGVSQNPRHKITKRGQNVTFRCDPISEHNRLYWYRQTLGQGPEFLTYFQNEAQLEKSRLLSDRFSAERPKGSFSTLEIQRTEQGDSAMYLCASSRPGQMNTEAFFGQGTRLTVV.

The CDR3: CASSLPGGYEQYF. The CDR3 DNA is TGTGCCAGCAGCTTACCAGGGGGCTACGAGCAGTACTTC. V gene TRBV7-9 combines with J gene TRBJ2-7; 7 bases are shared with TRBD1. The CDR3 sequence is 13 residues long. Germline V gene sequence: CDR1 SEHNR, CDR2 FQNEAQ (reference sequence). V lost 2 bases, J lost 3 bases, and 1 base stayed unmatched.

The chain joins TRBV5-1 to TRBJ1-2; D remains ambiguous. V lost 5 bases, J lost 6 bases, and 14 bases lay in between. The CDR3 covers 13 residues. CDR1 SGHRS and CDR2 YFSETQ come from the germline V gene. CDR3 coding DNA: TGCGCCAGCAGGGCGGAAGGATGGGATGGCTACACCTTC. Protein sequence: CASRAEGWDGYTF.

The rearrangement links TRBV5-1 to TRBJ1-6; D may be TRBD1 (6 bases). Germline V gives CDR1 SGHRS, CDR2 YFSETQ. V was trimmed by 4 bases and J by 7 bases, leaving 12 bases between them. The CDR3 is 14 residues long. In nucleotides, the CDR3 is TGCGCCAGCAGCCCCGGACAGCAAAATTCACCCCTCCACTTT. Protein product: CASSPGQQNSPLHF. Complete variable domain (other parts from reference TRBV5-1 and TRBJ1-6): KAGVTQTPRYLIKTRGQQVTLSCSPISGHRSVSWYQQTPGQGLQFLFEYFSETQRNKGNFPGRFSGRQFSNSRSEMNVSTLELGDSALYLCASSPGQQNSPLHFGNGTRLTVT.

This chain links TRBV4-2 with TRBJ2-1, with TRBD2 matching 9 bases. The trim removed 4 bases at V and 0 bases at J, leaving 4 bases unmatched. This CDR3 spans 16 amino acids. Germline CDR1 and CDR2: LGHNA and YNFKEQ. The CDR3 nucleotides are TGTGCCAGCAGCCCTAGCGGGATCAGCTCCTACAATGAGCAGTTCTTC. It specifies CASSPSGISSYNEQFF.

V and J are TRBV10-3 and TRBJ1-3; D remains ambiguous. The CDR3 is 15 residues long. Germline CDR1 and CDR2: ENHRY and SYGVKD. V was cut by 4 bases and J by 0 bases, with 10 bases left in between. CDR3 region: CAISVSSLSGNTIYF. In nucleotides, the CDR3 is TGTGCCATCAGTGTTTCCTCTCTCTCTGGAAACACCATATATTTT.

This chain links TRBV7-2 with TRBJ1-5; unclear D gene. The germline V and J ends were trimmed by 1 base and 5 bases, with 9 bases remaining between them. Germline V gene sequence: CDR1 SGHTA, CDR2 FQGNSA. This CDR3 spans 14 amino acids. CDR3 nucleotide sequence: TGTGCCAGCAGCTTAGTTGGCAGGTATCAGCCCCAGCATTTT. Its translation: CASSLVGRYQPQHF.

This chain links TRBV7-2 with TRBJ2-1; D is undetermined. The CDR3 covers 18 residues. V lost 1 base and J lost 0, with 16 bases in between. Germline V CDR1 and CDR2: SGHTA, FQGNSA. DNA for the CDR3: TGTGCCAGCAGCTTAGAAGGCTGGCGGTCGAGCTCCTACAATGAGCAGTTCTTC. It translates to CASSLEGWRSSSYNEQFF.

This rearrangement joins TRBV9 to TRBJ2-7; tentative D call: TRBD1 (5 bases). Looked up from germline, CDR1 is SGDLS and CDR2 is YYNGEE. This CDR3 comprises 13 residues. V was clipped by 3 bases and J by 7 bases, with 14 bases between them. In DNA form, the CDR3 reads TGTGCCAGCAGCGAGACAGAAATGGGGGAGCAGTACTTC. Residues: CASSETEMGEQYF.

The chain has TRBV5-8 and TRBJ2-4, with a possible D match to TRBD2 (5 bases). CDR1 and CDR2 from the germline V gene are SGHTS and YDEGEE. V lost 4 bases, J lost 0 bases, and 11 bases lay in between. This CDR3 is built from 15 residues. Written as DNA, the CDR3 is TGTGCCAGCAGCCTAGGACTTCTAGCCAAAAACATTCAGTACTTC. Protein: CASSLGLLAKNIQYF.

The rearrangement uses TRBV10-3 and TRBJ1-2; no firm D call. The CDR3 is 12 amino acids. The V gene's germline CDR1 is ENHRY and CDR2 SYGVKD. V was cut by 7 bases and J by 6 bases, with 12 bases left in between. The CDR3 spells CAITSGEDGYTF. The DNA of the CDR3 is TGTGCCATCACATCCGGGGAGGATGGCTACACCTTC.

J is TRBJ2-7 and V is TRBV7-6; 14 bases align to TRBD2. This CDR3 spans 15 amino acids. Per germline, CDR1 SGHVS and CDR2 FNYEAQ. V was pared by 5 bases and J by 6 bases, with 6 bases of the junction left unmatched. The CDR3 protein is CASSSGGLAGVEQYF. The CDR3 bases are TGTGCCAGCAGCAGTGGGGGACTAGCGGGAGTCGAGCAGTACTTC.

This chain uses TRBV5-1 with TRBJ1-3; no reliable D call. Between the trimmed V and J ends, which lost 0 bases and 0 bases, there was a span of 7 bases. This CDR3 has 15 amino acids. The germline V gene has CDR1 SGHRS and CDR2 YFSETQ. In DNA, the CDR3 is TGCGCCAGCAGCTTGGACAGTGTCTCTGGAAACACCATATATTTT. It codes for CASSLDSVSGNTIYF.

The chain links TRBV9 to TRBJ1-2; 10 bases line up with TRBD1. CDR1 is SGDLS and CDR2 is YYNGEE in the germline V gene. V lost 3 bases, J lost 10 bases, and 9 bases stayed unmatched. There are 14 residues in the CDR3. CDR3 bases: TGTGCCAGCAGCGATTTTAGGACAGGGGGTTCCTACACCTTC. Translation: CASSDFRTGGSYTF.

The chain couples TRBV6-1 to TRBJ1-1; D is unclear. The V gene's germline CDR1 is MNHNS and CDR2 SASEGT. Trimming removed 3 bases at V and 1 base at J, with 6 bases between. This CDR3 is built from 13 residues. CDR3 nucleotides: TGTGCCAGCAGTGAGCGCCGGAACACTGAAGCTTTCTTT. Residues: CASSERRNTEAFF.

The rearrangement links TRBV5-6 to TRBJ2-7; D might be TRBD1 (6 bases). V lost 2 bases and J 3 bases, leaving 12 bases between the germline ends. The CDR3 has 14 amino acids. Germline V gene lookup returns CDR1 SGHDT and CDR2 YYEEEE. DNA of the CDR3: TGTGCCAGCAGCTTAGGACAGAGAAGCTACGAGCAGTACTTC. It translates to CASSLGQRSYEQYF.

Concerning this clone itself: The germline gene is not matched at one end of the junction; a read error may be the cause. The chain joins TRBV10-3 to TRBJ2-1; a weak D match, TRBD2 (5 bases). The CDR3 loop spans 13 amino acids. Germline V gene lookup returns CDR1 ENHRY and CDR2 SYGVKD. This CDR3 is CAISVTGYSEQFF. In DNA form, the CDR3 reads TGTGCCATCAGTGTCACGGGGTACAGTGAGCAGTTCTTC.